This T cell receptor beta chain appears in the sequencing data of a study of Tregs in tolerant kidney transplant recipients. Overall study findings and caveats: Few patients were studied, so findings need validation in larger groups. The most relevant donor-specific Treg TCRbeta repertoire apparently came from expansion with activated donor B cells.

Generated by immunoSEQ multiplex PCR, the TCRdb table keeps only in-frame clones and is missing some. The repertoire holds about 240,000 clones, with more than 65% as singletons. J was trimmed by 4 bases and V by 4 bases; bases with no gene match: 3. The CDR3 loop spans 13 amino acids. Germline V CDR1 and CDR2: GTSNPN, SVGIG (reference sequence). Unstimulated regulatory T cells (CD4+CD25+CD127-), CD4+CD25- non-regulatory cells, CD4 and CD8 cells were FACS-sorted from thawed PBMCs. As concerns this clone: Its antigen is not identified.

The receptor comes from a human donor in good health. This rearrangement joins TRBV30 to TRBJ1-5; 8 bases map to TRBD1. The sequenced sample consisted of CD4+ T cells from blood. The chain's CDR3 is CAWTTGVNQPQHF. CDR3 in DNA: TGTGCCTGGACGACAGGGGTAAATCAGCCCCAGCATTTT.